This TCR beta chain was captured in a study of CD8 T cells in Susac syndrome. Included as multiple sclerosis controls were treatment-naive patients who had stable or active relapsing-remitting disease. Random hexamers were used to reverse transcribe roughly 0.45 to 1 ug of RNA. A multiplex approach, immunoSEQ multiplex PCR, amplified TCR beta CDR3 across 54 Vbeta and 13 Jbeta. A single record per CDR3 protein comes from TCRdb applying MiXCR to the immunoSEQ multiplex PCR reads. The profile covers approximately 70,000 distinct CDR3 sequences, with just under 95% appearing a single time and roughly 0.55% taken by the ten largest. The specimen sequenced was CD8+ T cells from PBMCs. The clonotype originates from a human donor with multiple sclerosis.

CDR3 coding DNA: TGTGCCGCGGGAGGGGGCCAAGAGACCCAGTACTTC. Residues: CAAGGGQETQYF. The chain has TRBV27 and TRBJ2-5; 9 nucleotides match TRBD2. Germline assignment: CDR1 MNHEY and CDR2 SMNVEV (reference sequence). The CDR3 covers 12 residues. V lost 11 bases to trimming and J lost 1 base; unmatched junction nucleotides: 2.